Listed below are T cell receptor beta chains from one sample, sequenced in a study of cytomegalovirus exposure and HLA in healthy donors. This table comes from immunoSEQ multiplex PCR, and its TCRdb copy is limited to in-frame clones, with some not included. The sample has 150,000 to 200,000 clones; 60% to 80% are singletons. The source material was PBMCs. All receptors derive from a man aged 40-49 years in good health and CMV-seropositive. CDR3s include the opening cysteine and the closing phenylalanine or tryptophan. Each record gives: V gene, clone size, D gene, J gene, CDR3 protein, CDR3 DNA. A D gene is named only where the DNA matches it firmly. A clone size is listed for some rows: how often the clone was seen (once, few, many), or a class if it is expanded.

TRBV11-2,-,-,TRBJ2-1,CASSAEDRGYNEQFF,TGTGCCAGCAGCGCAGAGGACAGAGGTTACAATGAGCAGTTCTTC
TRBV7-2,-,-,TRBJ2-7,CASSFRPGNEQYF,TGTGCCAGCAGCTTCCGGCCGGGGAACGAGCAGTACTTC
TRBV5-1,-,TRBD1,TRBJ1-2,CASSPTGVDYGYTF,TGCGCCAGCAGCCCGACAGGGGTTGACTATGGCTACACCTTC
TRBV7-9,-,-,TRBJ2-7,CASSSIGRGDSYEQYF,TGTGCCAGCAGCTCCATAGGGCGGGGCGACTCCTACGAGCAGTACTTC
TRBV7-9,-,-,TRBJ2-7,CASSPQGGEQYF,TGTGCCAGCAGCCCGCAGGGTGGCGAGCAGTACTTC
TRBV29-1,-,-,TRBJ1-4,CSVMFGGGEKLFF,TGCAGCGTCATGTTCGGGGGAGGTGAAAAACTGTTTTTT
TRBV7-7,-,-,TRBJ2-5,CASSFGAGLQETQYF,TGTGCTAGCAGCTTCGGAGCGGGCCTGCAAGAGACCCAGTACTTC
TRBV6-1,-,-,TRBJ2-3,CAGGPFLDTQYF,TGTGCCGGGGGCCCCTTTTTAGATACGCAGTATTTT
TRBV2,-,-,TRBJ2-1,CASSEARRGGPRPYNEQFF,TGTGCCAGCAGTGAAGCGAGAAGGGGGGGGCCCCGGCCCTACAATGAGCAGTTCTTC
TRBV29-1,-,TRBD2,TRBJ2-1,CSVAGLLIWEQFF,TGCAGCGTGGCGGGACTACTGATATGGGAGCAGTTCTTC
TRBV6-5,-,-,TRBJ1-2,CASSYGASFGYGYTF,TGTGCCAGCAGTTACGGAGCCAGTTTCGGATATGGCTACACCTTC
TRBV13,-,TRBD2,TRBJ2-7,CASSQAGGQYEQYF,TGTGCCAGCAGCCAAGCGGGAGGGCAGTACGAGCAGTACTTC
TRBV10-3,-,-,TRBJ1-2,CAISNPSQGNGYTF,TGTGCCATCAGCAATCCTTCACAGGGTAATGGCTACACCTTC
TRBV9,few,TRBD1,TRBJ1-4,CASSAPGTVNEKLFF,TGTGCCAGCAGCGCCCCCGGGACAGTCAATGAAAAACTGTTTTTT
TRBV15,-,TRBD2,TRBJ2-3,CATRIGSGGRDTQYF,TGTGCCACCAGGATCGGGTCGGGGGGACGGGATACGCAGTATTTT
TRBV19,-,TRBD1,TRBJ1-2,CASSISWDRGDGYTF,TGTGCCAGTAGTATATCTTGGGACAGGGGGGATGGCTACACCTTC
TRBV6-6,few,TRBD1,TRBJ2-1,CASRTQGPQFF,TGTGCCAGCAGAACACAGGGGCCGCAGTTCTTC
TRBV28,-,-,TRBJ1-5,CASSTLDRNSNQPQHF,TGTGCCAGCAGTACCCTTGACAGAAATAGCAATCAGCCCCAGCATTTT
TRBV27,-,TRBD2,TRBJ2-7,CASSLTDPSGRPYEQYF,TGTGCCAGCAGTTTAACGGACCCTAGCGGGAGACCCTACGAGCAGTACTTC
TRBV7-2,-,-,TRBJ1-5,CASSLGLQGNQPQHF,TGTGCCAGCAGCTTAGGGTTACAGGGAAATCAGCCCCAGCATTTT
TRBV5-1,-,TRBD2,TRBJ2-1,CASSISGGGTYNEQFF,TGCGCCAGCAGCATTAGCGGGGGGGGAACCTACAATGAGCAGTTCTTC
TRBV9,-,TRBD2,TRBJ2-5,CASSVAVVAGGGQETQYF,TGTGCCAGCAGCGTAGCGGTCGTGGCGGGAGGAGGGCAAGAGACCCAGTACTTC
TRBV19,-,TRBD2,TRBJ2-3,CASRETSGRADTQYF,TGTGCCAGTAGGGAGACTAGCGGGAGGGCAGATACGCAGTATTTT
TRBV9,-,TRBD2,TRBJ2-1,CASRVRPSGTYNEQFF,TGTGCCAGCAGAGTAAGGCCTAGCGGGACTTACAATGAGCAGTTCTTC
TRBV5-8,-,-,TRBJ2-3,CASSLGTVGGTDTQYF,TGTGCCAGCAGCTTGGGAACTGTAGGGGGCACAGATACGCAGTATTTT
TRBV28,-,-,TRBJ1-3,CASSLAALSGNTIYF,TGTGCCAGCAGTTTAGCGGCCCTCTCTGGAAACACCATATATTTT
TRBV6-1,-,TRBD2,TRBJ2-7,CASSLAGELYEQYF,TGTGCCAGCAGTCTAGCGGGCGAACTATACGAGCAGTACTTC
TRBV25-1,-,TRBD1,TRBJ2-7,CASTIYRDRVFEQYF,TGTGCCAGCACGATATACCGGGACAGGGTATTCGAGCAGTACTTC
TRBV2,-,TRBD2,TRBJ2-2,CASRVYSGSPGELFF,TGTGCCAGCAGGGTTTACAGCGGGAGCCCCGGGGAGCTGTTTTTT
TRBV4-1,-,TRBD2,TRBJ2-1,CASSLGLAPNEQFF,TGCGCCAGCAGCCTGGGACTAGCGCCCAATGAGCAGTTCTTC